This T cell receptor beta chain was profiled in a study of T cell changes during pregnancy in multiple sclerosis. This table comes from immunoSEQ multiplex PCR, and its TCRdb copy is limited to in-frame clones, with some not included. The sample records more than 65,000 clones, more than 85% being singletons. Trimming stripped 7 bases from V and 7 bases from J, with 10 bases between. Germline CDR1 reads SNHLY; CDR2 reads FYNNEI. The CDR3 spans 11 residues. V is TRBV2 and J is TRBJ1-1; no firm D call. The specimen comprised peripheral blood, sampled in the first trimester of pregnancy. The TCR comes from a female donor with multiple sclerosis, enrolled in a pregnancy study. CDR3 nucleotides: TGTGCCAGCAATGTGCGCGGTGAAGCTTTCTTT. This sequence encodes CASNVRGEAFF. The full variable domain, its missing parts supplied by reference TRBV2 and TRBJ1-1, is EPEVTQTPSHQVTQMGQEVILRCVPISNHLYFYWYRQILGQKVEFLVSFYNNEISEKSEIFDDQFSVERPDGSNFTLKIRSTKLEDSAMYFCASNVRGEAFFGQGTRLTVV.